This T cell receptor (beta chain) came from a study of T cell responses to AZD1222 COVID-19 vaccine (dated by TCRdb to the early 2020s). With regard to the full study: TCR sequencing covered roughly 230 trial participants: 200 to 210 given two doses of AZD1222 and 26 given two doses of MenACWY control vaccine. Trial participants were enrolled into age subgroups of 18-55, 56-69 and 70-plus years, which contained 148, 28 and 57 TCR-sequenced participants, respectively. The research as a whole found: The whole spike protein was spanned by vaccine-associated CD4 TCRs, and dominant responses were seen in regions 160-218 and 743-854. Participants were mostly white British, with more females than males. The authors suggested clonal diversity may have been underestimated. The 56-69-year group was small, and its depth increase did not reach significance, likely because of low power. After two AZD1222 doses, both the breadth and the depth of spike-specific TCRs were significantly higher than at day 0 and than in MenACWY recipients. Epitopes outside the regions mutated in the B.1.351 and B.1.1.7 variants were reportedly recognized by nearly half of the unique spike-specific TCRs. No day 14 peak-response samples were available, so repertoires were characterized only after the peak T cell response. Conclusions about previously exposed vaccinees were limited because only a handful of AZD1222 recipients were SARS-CoV-2 seropositive at baseline.

CDR3 length: 13 amino acids, cysteine to phenylalanine. Only the CDR3 DNA stays, 39 bases, in frame from base 1. V sheds 2 bases and J sheds 2 bases, leaving 6 bases between their ends. From the germline V gene (reference sequence), CDR1 is SEHNR and CDR2 is FQNEAQ. The CDR3 regions of human TCRbeta chains were analyzed by immunosequencing. Concerning the study's data processing: TCRs in the repertoires were matched against a reference library of SARS-CoV-2-specific TCRs that had been generated with the MIRA antigen-specificity platform. Breadth was defined as the fraction of unique TCRs that were SARS-CoV-2-associated. Depth was defined as the fraction of total T cells that were SARS-CoV-2-associated. Using the MIRA data, each spike-specific TCR was assigned both to the spike region to which the TCR was reactive and to a CD4 or CD8 class. Log10-transformed breadth and depth values were compared by one-way ANOVA with Sidak's multiple comparisons tests. In TCRdb, the immuneACCESS table is reduced to in-frame sequences with V and J assigned. These tables do not hold every clone; where another copy was compared, an unresolved V gene accounts for under half, and the others remain unexplained. The V and J calls and clone size are taken from that table; D and trimming were inferred from the DNA. The sample profile shows around 78,000 clones; approximately 90% of them were found once. About 3.1% of the sample is held by the ten biggest clonotypes.

To note about this clone: Its cognate antigen has yet to be identified. Per-nucleotide qualities are absent, and no much larger clonotype sits a single base away.

Per the publication, the time point label means: about 28 days (+/-7) after the second vaccine dose. AZD1222 recipients given second doses at about 4 weeks or at about 12 weeks were pooled, since spike-specific TCR depth and breadth were not found to differ between the two schedules. Samples from vaccinated people were obtained from the UK trials COV001 and COV002, which included a single-blind randomized controlled phase 2/3 trial of AZD1222 (ChAdOx1 nCoV-19) in healthy adults. For TCRbeta chain sequencing, PBMC samples from trial participants were taken at day 0 and at day 28 after the second dose.

This chain joins TRBV7-9 to TRBJ1-2, with the D gene too uncertain to name. Source: peripheral blood, taken 28 days after the second AZD1222 dose. The receptor comes from an adult who received the AZD1222 COVID-19 vaccine. The CDR3 region reads CASSLQVNYGYTF. The DNA sequence is as follows: TGTGCCAGCAGCTTACAAGTAAACTATGGCTACACCTTC.